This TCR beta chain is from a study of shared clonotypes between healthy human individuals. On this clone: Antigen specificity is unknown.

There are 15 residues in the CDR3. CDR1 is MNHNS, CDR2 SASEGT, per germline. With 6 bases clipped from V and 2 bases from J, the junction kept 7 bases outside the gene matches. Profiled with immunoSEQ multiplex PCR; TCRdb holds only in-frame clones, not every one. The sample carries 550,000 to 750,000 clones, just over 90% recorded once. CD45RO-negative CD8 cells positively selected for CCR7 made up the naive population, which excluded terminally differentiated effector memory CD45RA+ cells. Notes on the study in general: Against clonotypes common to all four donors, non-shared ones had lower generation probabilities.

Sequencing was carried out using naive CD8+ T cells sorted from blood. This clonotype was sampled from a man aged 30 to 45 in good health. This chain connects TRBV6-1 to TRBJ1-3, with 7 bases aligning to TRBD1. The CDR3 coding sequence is TGTGCCAGCAGATTCGACAGGGCAACTGGAAACACCATATATTTT. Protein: CASRFDRATGNTIYF.